The clone carrying this TCR beta chain was seen a handful of times. Its target is unknown. Germline lookup yields CDR1 GTSNPN and CDR2 SVGIG (reference sequence). This CDR3 region has 13 residues. After removal of 3 bases from V and 1 base from J, the junction contained 1 base not matched to a gene. These data come from a study of identical twins. Whole-study results and caveats: Models underestimated how often monozygotic twins shared out-of-frame TCR alpha.

TCRdb processed the 5' RACE reads anew with MiXCR; each CDR3 protein has one entry. This sample has around 490,000 distinct CDR3 sequences, with roughly an eighth found just once. These data were also filed under a second study, of yellow fever vaccine responses in identical twins.

The sequenced sample was CD4+ T cells sorted from blood. This TCR came from a woman between 18 and 30 years old in good health. The chain recombines TRBV30 with TRBJ2-3, with 7 bases matching TRBD2. CDR3 amino acids: CAWRGGGTDTQYF. The CDR3 DNA sequence: TGTGCCTGGAGGGGGGGGGGCACAGATACGCAGTATTTT.